The clone carrying this TCR beta chain was seen more than once but under ten times. The data derive from a study of response to subunit inactivated influenza vaccine. CDR3 size: 14 residues. Trimming stripped 4 bases from V and 1 base from J, with 11 bases between. The germline gives CDR1 SGHRS, CDR2 YFSETQ. TCRdb recomputed calls from the RT-PCR reads with MiXCR, one row per CDR3 protein. The sample carries about 480,000 distinct CDR3 sequences, about a tenth recorded once. The clonotype originates from a man aged 45-60 years who received an inactivated influenza vaccine. The specimen comprised PBMCs from blood, sampled more than 35 days after vaccination. V gene TRBV5-1 combines with J gene TRBJ1-2; D unresolved. CDR3 sequence reads: CASSSGRVNYGYTF. CDR3 coding DNA: TGCGCCAGCAGCAGCGGGAGAGTTAACTATGGCTACACCTTC.